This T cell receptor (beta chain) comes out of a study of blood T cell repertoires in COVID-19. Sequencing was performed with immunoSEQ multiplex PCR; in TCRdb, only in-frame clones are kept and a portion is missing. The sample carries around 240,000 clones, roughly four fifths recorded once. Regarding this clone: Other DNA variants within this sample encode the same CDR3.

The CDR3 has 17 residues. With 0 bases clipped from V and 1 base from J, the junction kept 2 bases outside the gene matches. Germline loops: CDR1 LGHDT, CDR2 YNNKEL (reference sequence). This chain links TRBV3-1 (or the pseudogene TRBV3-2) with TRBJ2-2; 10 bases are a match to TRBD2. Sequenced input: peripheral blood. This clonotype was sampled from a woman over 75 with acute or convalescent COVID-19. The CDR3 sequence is CASSQDRLAGNTGELFF. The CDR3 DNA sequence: TGTGCCAGCAGCCAAGATAGACTAGCGGGGAACACCGGGGAGCTGTTTTTT.